This T cell receptor (beta chain) comes out of a study of cytomegalovirus exposure and HLA in healthy donors. Study outcomes and limitations: A few V segments could not be told apart, such as TRBV6-2 and TRBV6-3, and were left out. Cytomegalovirus-associated status was assigned to 150 or so TCR beta chains.

This clone was counted once. Its matching antigen is unknown. In the PCR, 60 Vbeta and 13 Jbeta primers were used. Method: immunoSEQ multiplex PCR; TCRdb's copy keeps in-frame clones and lacks some. The sample lists roughly 110,000 clones, about two thirds occurring once. Trimming pared 4 bases from V and 4 bases from J, leaving 14 bases between. The CDR3 consists of 13 residues. Germline values: CDR1 GTSNPN, CDR2 SVGIG (reference sequence). Input material: PBMCs. The chain couples TRBV30 to TRBJ2-7, with a weak D call TRBD2 (6 bases). The sequence came from a boy younger than 18 in good health and CMV-seronegative. CDR3 sequence (DNA): TGTGCCTGGATTGGGGGACTGGTGTACGAGCAGTACTTC. Encoded protein: CAWIGGLVYEQYF.